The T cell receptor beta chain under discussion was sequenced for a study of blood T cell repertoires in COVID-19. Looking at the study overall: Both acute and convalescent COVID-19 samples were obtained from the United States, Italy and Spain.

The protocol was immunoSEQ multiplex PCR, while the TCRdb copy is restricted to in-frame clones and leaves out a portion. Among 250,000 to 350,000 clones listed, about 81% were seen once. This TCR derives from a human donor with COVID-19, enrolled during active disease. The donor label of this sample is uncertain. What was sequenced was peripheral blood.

CDR3 coding DNA: TGTGCCAGCAGCCGGAGTTACGAGCAGTACTTC. It codes for CASSRSYEQYF. V is TRBV11-2 and J is TRBJ2-7; D uncertain. Trimming shortened V by 5 bases and J by 4 bases, and 6 bases separated the two germline ends. The CDR3 sequence is 11 residues long. Germline V gene sequence: CDR1 SGHAT, CDR2 FQNNGV.